This T cell receptor beta chain appears in the sequencing data of a study of PD-1 blockade in classical Hodgkin lymphoma. With respect to this clone: Its antigen is as yet unknown.

Germline-derived CDR1 and CDR2 are ENHRY and SYGVKD. This CDR3 contains 17 residues. Between the trimmed V and J ends, which lost 3 bases and 2 bases, there was a span of 14 bases. Clones were sequenced by immunoSEQ multiplex PCR, and TCRdb holds only the in-frame ones, with some missing. The sample holds more than 10,000 clones, approximately 80% seen once. Specified time point: cycle 4 day 1 (C4D1), after six to seven weeks of nivolumab. The patients all showed relapse after autologous stem cell transplantation, while their brentuximab vedotin exposure varied. Magnetic negative selection was used to purify CD4+ T cells from thawed PBMCs. General study findings and limits: Unlike CD8+ TCR diversity, which did not rise significantly by C4D1, CD4+ TCR diversity did. Newly diagnosed patients reportedly trailed healthy donors in baseline TCR diversity.

Sequencing used CD4+ T cells from blood, obtained before the fourth cycle of nivolumab. This clonotype was obtained from a human donor with classical Hodgkin lymphoma. The J gene is TRBJ2-6, the V gene TRBV10-3, with D possibly being TRBD1 or TRBD2 (5 bases each). The CDR3 DNA reads as TGTGCCATCAGTGACTCAGACGGGGCCCCTGGGGCCAACGTCCTGACTTTC. Protein: CAISDSDGAPGANVLTF.